These 8 T cell receptor beta chains came from one sample sequenced in a study of blood T cell repertoires in COVID-19. Clones were read by immunoSEQ multiplex PCR, and TCRdb kept only the in-frame ones, dropping some. Among 130,000 to 150,000 clones listed, 87% were seen once. The sequenced material came from peripheral blood. The receptors come from a man aged 50 or older who had recovered from COVID-19.

V is TRBV19 and J is TRBJ2-7; 7 bases fit TRBD1. With 5 bases clipped from V and 3 bases from J, the junction kept 7 bases outside the gene matches. CDR1 LNHDA and CDR2 SQIVND come from the germline V gene (reference sequence). The CDR3 is made up of 14 amino acids. This CDR3 reads CASSARDRLYEQYF. CDR3 sequence (DNA): TGTGCCAGTAGTGCCCGGGACAGACTCTACGAGCAGTACTTC. Full variable domain (outside the CDR3, taken from reference TRBV19 and TRBJ2-7): DGGITQSPKYLFRKEGQNVTLSCEQNLNHDAMYWYRQDPGQGLRLIYYSQIVNDFQKGDIAEGYSVSREKKESFPLTVTSAQKNPTAFYLCASSARDRLYEQYFGPGTRLTVT.

The CDR3 DNA sequence: TGTGCCAGCAGCCCCACAGGGGGTATTGGCACCGGGGAGCTGTTTTTT. Its translation is CASSPTGGIGTGELFF. The V call is TRBV7-6, the J call TRBJ2-2; 8 positions match TRBD1. J was trimmed by 4 bases and V by 5 bases; bases with no gene match: 9. This CDR3 spans 16 amino acids. Per germline, CDR1 SGHVS and CDR2 FNYEAQ.

The chain is built from TRBV14 and TRBJ1-1; 8 nucleotides agree with TRBD1. The germline V gene encodes CDR1 SGHDN and CDR2 FVKESK. The ends lost 4 bases at V and 1 base at J; junction bases unmatched: 11. The CDR3 contains 17 residues. For the CDR3, the DNA is TGTGCCAGCAGCCGAGGACAGGGAGTCTATACGAACACTGAAGCTTTCTTT. Its translation: CASSRGQGVYTNTEAFF.

The rearrangement uses TRBV7-2 and TRBJ2-5, with 10 bases lining up with TRBD1. V lost 0 bases and J lost 10; bases outside the gene matches: 5. There are 14 residues in the CDR3. CDR1 and CDR2 from the germline V gene are SGHTA and FQGNSA. The CDR3 protein is CASSLAGQGGNQYF. CDR3 nucleotide sequence: TGTGCCAGCAGCTTAGCCGGACAGGGGGGTAACCAGTACTTC.

J is TRBJ2-2 and V is TRBV30, with D possibly TRBD2 on 5 matching bases. Germline V gene data show CDR1 as GTSNPN and CDR2 as SVGIG (reference sequence). This CDR3 spans 15 amino acids. V was shortened by 0 bases and J by 5 bases, with 13 bases between the two germline ends. CDR3 sequence (DNA): TGTGCCTGGAGTGTATGGGGATGGGAGACCGGGGAGCTGTTTTTT. Translated, it gives CAWSVWGWETGELFF. The full variable domain, with the rest looked up from reference TRBV30 and TRBJ2-2, is SQTIHQWPATLVQPVGSPLSLECTVEGTSNPNLYWYRQAAGRGLQLLFYSVGIGQISSEVPQNLSASRPQDRQFILSSKKLLLSDSGFYLCAWSVWGWETGELFFGEGSRLTVL.

The chain uses TRBV7-7 and TRBJ2-5, with a possible D match to TRBD1 (6 bases). This CDR3 region has 13 residues. V was shortened by 5 bases and J by 2 bases, with 9 bases between the two germline ends. CDR1 and CDR2 (germline): SSHAT, FNYEAQ (reference sequence). CDR3 sequence (DNA): TGTGCCAGCAGCAAGGACAGACAAGAGACCCAGTACTTC. This sequence encodes CASSKDRQETQYF.

V is TRBV5-1 and J is TRBJ2-3; TRBD1 agrees at 7 bases. The CDR3 covers 14 residues. Germline loops: CDR1 SGHRS, CDR2 YFSETQ. The trim removed 0 bases at V and 5 bases at J, leaving 3 bases unmatched. CDR3 DNA sequence: TGCGCCAGCAGCTTGGAGGGGGCCGTAGATACGCAGTATTTT. Protein: CASSLEGAVDTQYF.

DNA for the CDR3: TGTGCCAGCAGCGTAAGGGGTGACACTGAAGCTTTCTTT. Protein: CASSVRGDTEAFF. This chain joins TRBV9 and TRBJ1-1, with TRBD1 as a possible D gene (5 bases). Trimming cost V 1 base and J 3 bases, with 7 bases left between them. From germline, CDR1 is SGDLS and CDR2 YYNGEE. This CDR3 region has 13 residues.